Reported below is one T cell receptor beta chain. The ends were cut back, 5 bases at V and 7 bases at J, with 9 bases in the middle. Germline V gene lookup returns CDR1 SGHAT and CDR2 FQDESV (reference sequence). The length of the CDR3 is 12 residues. The data were taken from a study of blood T cell repertoires in COVID-19. Authors' analysis steps: Cell counts per sample came from amplifying reference gene primers. Assay: immunoSEQ multiplex PCR; the TCRdb copy retains only in-frame clones and omits some. Clone size and the V and J calls come from that table; the DNA yielded D and trimming. Among more than 85,000 clones, roughly 79% were seen once, and the ten largest hold around two fifths.

This chain connects TRBV11-1 to TRBJ2-1, with D maybe TRBD2 (5 bases). The sequence was obtained from an elderly man with acute or convalescent COVID-19. What was sequenced was peripheral blood. The DNA for the CDR3 is TGTGCCAGCAGCCATGCGGGTAATGAGCAGTTCTTC. Translation gives CASSHAGNEQFF.